This TCR beta chain was sequenced during a study of blood T cell repertoires in COVID-19 (dated by TCRdb to the early 2020s). Looking at the study overall: Samples from collaborators originated in the United States, Italy and Spain and spanned both the acute and convalescent phases of COVID-19. The material from the prospective study consisted of cDNA or gDNA derived from T cells, B-cell-depleted T cells, or PBMCs. Subjects who had been exposed to COVID-19, were actively infected with it, or had recovered from it provided the deeply sampled blood TCRbeta repertoires that made up the dataset. The repertoires were released in a freely available public database meant as a resource for research on the immune response to SARS-CoV-2. Samples were obtained from the ongoing ImmuneRACE study (first 160 participants) and from about 1,300 subjects provided by 6 global collaborators. Nearly every sample came with metadata listing a de-identified subject ID, COVID-19 status, age in years and sex. Where HLA class I and class II types were available, the types were taken from metadata supplied by the sample provider, not from assay-based typing.

The CDR3, from cysteine to phenylalanine, totals 14 residues. Just CDR3 DNA is preserved here, 42 bases in frame from base 1. CDR1 is given as MNHEY and CDR2 as SVGAGI, both from the germline V gene. V is cut back by 8 bases and J by 1 base, with 5 bases in the junction unmatched. In the prospective study, participants were 18 to 89 years old, resided in 24 geographic areas of the United States, and were enrolled through a virtual design. In the prospective study, cohorts were assigned on the basis of participant-reported clinical history obtained from a screening survey and a study questionnaire. Mobile phlebotomists in the prospective study collected whole blood, serum and a nasopharyngeal or oropharyngeal swab from every participant. Additional blood draws and questionnaires over an approximately two-month period could optionally be provided by prospective study participants. Before DNA extraction, prospective study blood samples were shipped either frozen or at room temperature.

Note on this clone: Its antigen is not yet known. No much larger clone is present one base from it, and per-base qualities are unavailable.

The immunoSEQ Assay, a bias-controlled multiplex PCR, was used to amplify TCRbeta CDR3 regions from genomic DNA. Regarding the original processing steps: The number of nucleated cells in each sample was estimated by amplification of reference gene primers within the assay. Sequence reads were collapsed and filtered to measure the absolute abundance of every unique TCRbeta CDR3 rearrangement. For each sample, productive Simpson clonality was calculated as the square root of Simpson's diversity index over productive rearrangements. In its TCRdb copy, this immuneACCESS table keeps in-frame sequences only and misses some clones. Where compared with another copy, unresolved V genes explain less than half of these, and the others have no known cause. V and J calls and clone size come straight from that table; D and trimming were deduced from the DNA. The sample profile shows 150,000 to 200,000 clones; about 90% of them were found once. The ten largest clones represent 1% to 1.5% of the sample.

Summary of the overall study and its limitations: The quantity of clinical and demographic metadata differed by source and by participant and was supplied without curation.

The chain couples TRBV6-5 to TRBJ1-3; a stretch of 7 junction bases matches TRBD1. The material sequenced was PBMCs or T cells enriched from blood (not recorded which). This TCR was sampled from a human donor with acute COVID-19. The donor label of this sample is uncertain. The nucleotide sequence reads as follows: TGTGCCAGCCGACCAGGGGGATCTGGAAACACCATATATTTT. This yields the protein CASRPGGSGNTIYF.